This T cell receptor beta chain stems from a study of blood T cell repertoires in COVID-19. The germline gives CDR1 MNHEY, CDR2 SMNVEV (reference sequence). The V and J ends lost 6 bases and 6 bases, in that order; junction bases with no gene match: 4. This CDR3 region has 13 residues. Participants were aged about 18 to 90 years, lived in over 20 US areas, and enrolled virtually. The protocol was immunoSEQ multiplex PCR, while the TCRdb copy is restricted to in-frame clones and leaves out a portion. The profile shows fewer than 450,000 clones, about 90% of them singletons. The chain is built from TRBV27 and TRBJ2-1; TRBD1 aligns across 8 bases. This TCR came from a man aged 18 to 30 who had recovered from COVID-19. Input material: PBMCs or T cells enriched from blood (not recorded which). The CDR3 DNA follows: TGTGCCAGCAGGGCCAGGGGGCTCAATGAGCAGTTCTTC. Protein: CASRARGLNEQFF.